Listed below are T cell receptor beta chains from one sample, sequenced in a study of blood T cells in healthy people across ages. TCRdb analysed the 5' RACE reads with MiXCR anew, one entry per CDR3 protein. Here the sample spans some 1.7 million distinct CDR3 sequences, about 28% being singletons. Sequenced material: blood. Source of these receptors: a woman under 40 in good health. Each CDR3 is given with its conserved first and last residue. The D gene is left open where the match is weak. Size tells how often a clone was seen (once, few, many) or the class of an expanded clone, and some rows leave it out.

TRBJ2-3 | TRBV7-8 | few | NA | CASSFSSATNTDTQYF | TGTGCCAGCAGCTTCTCATCCGCAACAAACACAGATACGCAGTATTTT
TRBJ1-5 | TRBV6-2/TRBV6-3 | few | NA | CASRDGGSNQPQHF | TGTGCCAGCCGGGACGGAGGATCGAATCAGCCCCAGCATTTT
TRBJ1-2 | TRBV7-2 | NA | NA | CDTLGRANGYTF | TGTGACACCCTTGGCAGGGCGAACGGCTACACCTTC
TRBJ2-7 | TRBV10-3 | NA | NA | CATAEGGLSDNEQYF | TGTGCCACGGCGGAGGGGGGGTTGTCGGACAATGAGCAGTACTTC
TRBJ2-5 | TRBV19 | NA | NA | CASSLQSRETQYF | TGTGCCAGTAGTCTCCAGAGCAGAGAGACCCAGTACTTC
TRBJ2-1 | TRBV29-1 | NA | NA | CSGPLGAGEQFF | TGCAGCGGCCCGCTCGGAGCTGGTGAGCAGTTCTTC
TRBJ2-1 | TRBV29-1 | many | TRBD1 | CSGQGVDEQFF | TGCAGTGGACAGGGGGTAGATGAGCAGTTCTTC
TRBJ2-2 | TRBV6-1 | NA | TRBD2 | CASGSRLAGFGTGELFF | TGTGCCAGCGGTAGTAGGCTAGCGGGGTTCGGCACCGGGGAGCTGTTTTTT
TRBJ2-7 | TRBV20-1 | few | TRBD1 | CSARVHSGTVSYNEQYF | TGCAGTGCTAGAGTACACTCCGGGACAGTCTCCTACAATGAGCAGTACTTC
TRBJ1-2 | TRBV3-1 | few | NA | CASSHGRTAYGYTF | TGTGCCAGCAGCCATGGTAGGACAGCCTATGGCTACACCTTC
TRBJ2-3 | TRBV20-1 | few | TRBD2 | CSADPLAAYTDTQYF | TGCAGTGCAGACCCCCTAGCGGCGTACACAGATACGCAGTATTTT
TRBJ2-7 | TRBV7-9 | many | NA | CASSVSGYEQYF | TGTGCCAGCAGTGTTTCTGGCTACGAGCAGTACTTC
TRBJ2-5 | TRBV12-3/TRBV12-4 | many | NA | CASSLFRDSETQYF | TGTGCCAGCAGTTTATTTCGCGATTCGGAGACCCAGTACTTC
TRBJ2-3 | TRBV20-1 | NA | NA | CSARVPGLRFSTDTQYF | TGCAGTGCTAGAGTTCCTGGACTAAGGTTTAGCACAGATACGCAGTATTTT
TRBJ2-5 | TRBV7-2 | few | TRBD2 | CAGSLAGSQETQYF | TGTGCCGGCAGCTTAGCGGGCTCTCAAGAGACCCAGTACTTC
TRBJ2-6 | TRBV12-3/TRBV12-4 | few | NA | CANSGDRRRGANVLTF | TGTGCCAACAGTGGGGACCGGAGACGGGGGGCCAACGTCCTGACTTTC
TRBJ2-5 | TRBV4-1 | NA | TRBD1 | CASSLANRDRSPRNEQYF | TGCGCCAGCAGTCTAGCCAATCGGGACAGGTCTCCCAGGAATGAGCAGTACTTC
TRBJ2-1 | TRBV24-1 | few | NA | CATSDPAAAHKGYNEQFF | TGTGCCACCAGTGATCCCGCAGCCGCCCATAAGGGATACAATGAGCAGTTCTTC
TRBJ2-1 | TRBV20-1 | NA | TRBD2 | CSARAPGLAGGPYNEQFF | TGCAGTGCTAGGGCCCCCGGACTAGCGGGAGGGCCCTACAATGAGCAGTTCTTC
TRBJ2-7 | TRBV20-1 | many | NA | CSARDPTVPTNEQYF | TGCAGTGCTAGAGATCCGACAGTGCCAACCAACGAGCAGTACTTC
TRBJ2-3 | TRBV6-5 | NA | NA | CASSTGKNTDTQYF | TGTGCCAGCAGTACAGGGAAAAACACAGATACGCAGTATTTT
TRBJ1-1 | TRBV19 | NA | NA | CASSISGLSGTEAFF | TGTGCCAGTAGTATCAGCGGGCTAAGCGGCACTGAAGCTTTCTTT
TRBJ1-2 | TRBV7-2 | NA | TRBD1 | CASRPGTGVDGYTF | TGTGCCAGCAGACCCGGGACAGGGGTCGACGGCTACACCTTC
TRBJ2-2 | TRBV5-4 | few | NA | CASSLTGNPGELFF | TGTGCCAGCAGCCTAACAGGGAATCCCGGGGAGCTGTTTTTT
TRBJ1-1 | TRBV29-1 | few | NA | CSVEFLLKGTEAFF | TGCAGCGTTGAATTCTTACTCAAAGGCACTGAAGCTTTCTTT
TRBJ2-1 | TRBV10-3 | few | NA | CAISPTDSELYNEQFF | TGTGCCATCAGCCCCACGGACAGCGAGCTCTACAATGAGCAGTTCTTC
TRBJ2-5 | TRBV20-1 | few | TRBD2 | CSAPYGGGETQYF | TGCAGTGCTCCCTATGGGGGGGGAGAGACCCAGTACTTC
TRBJ1-2 | TRBV7-2 | NA | NA | CASSLTGVDGYTF | TGTGCCAGCAGCTTGACTGGGGTCGATGGCTACACCTTC
TRBJ2-5 | TRBV9 | many | NA | CASSVGAAQYQETQYF | TGTGCCAGCAGCGTAGGAGCGGCTCAATACCAAGAGACCCAGTACTTC
TRBJ1-1 | TRBV6-1 | NA | NA | CASSMSGGYTEAFF | TGTGCCAGCAGCATGTCGGGGGGGTACACTGAAGCTTTCTTT
TRBJ2-7 | TRBV6-1 | NA | TRBD2 | CANSEARGGGSYEQYF | TGTGCCAACAGTGAAGCGCGCGGGGGGGGCTCCTACGAGCAGTACTTC
TRBJ1-6 | TRBV9 | NA | NA | CASSVAGGTSPLHF | TGTGCCAGCAGCGTAGCAGGAGGGACCTCACCCCTCCACTTT
TRBJ1-4 | TRBV20-1 | few | TRBD1 | CSARVSGTGDEKLFF | TGCAGTGCTAGAGTTTCCGGGACAGGTGACGAAAAACTGTTTTTT
TRBJ1-1 | TRBV7-9 | NA | NA | CASSQMQVNTEAFF | TGTGCCAGCAGCCAAATGCAGGTGAACACTGAAGCTTTCTTT
TRBJ2-7 | TRBV9 | many | NA | CASSVDPSPGYEQYF | TGTGCCAGCAGCGTAGACCCTTCGCCGGGATACGAGCAGTACTTC
TRBJ1-1 | TRBV20-1 | NA | TRBD1 | CSARGPGGLEAFF | TGCAGTGCTAGAGGTCCAGGGGGCCTTGAAGCTTTCTTT
TRBJ2-7 | TRBV12-3/TRBV12-4 | NA | NA | CASLRDTAYEQYF | TGTGCCAGCCTCCGGGACACAGCCTACGAGCAGTACTTC
TRBJ2-7 | TRBV20-1 | NA | TRBD2 | CSASVAGVLTYEQYF | TGCAGTGCTAGTGTAGCGGGAGTACTAACCTACGAGCAGTACTTC
TRBJ2-1 | TRBV5-1 | few | TRBD2 | CASLSGLAGGHEQFF | TGCGCCAGCTTATCGGGACTAGCGGGGGGGCATGAGCAGTTCTTC
TRBJ2-5 | TRBV4-2 | few | TRBD2 | CVSSQTSGGETQYF | TGTGTCAGCAGCCAGACTAGCGGGGGTGAGACCCAGTACTTC
TRBJ2-4 | TRBV5-4 | NA | NA | CASSLGLMGKNIQYF | TGTGCCAGCAGCTTGGGGTTGATGGGCAAAAACATTCAGTACTTC
TRBJ2-1 | TRBV7-2 | many | TRBD2 | CASSSGLAGTEQFF | TGTGCCAGCAGCTCCGGACTAGCGGGAACCGAGCAGTTCTTC
TRBJ2-7 | TRBV11-2 | NA | NA | CTSSSPRGGVYEQYF | TGTACCAGCAGCTCCCCAAGGGGGGGGGTGTACGAGCAGTACTTC
TRBJ1-2 | TRBV6-9 | few | NA | CASSLFPGTRFSNYGYTF | TGTGCCAGCAGTTTATTCCCGGGGACAAGATTTTCTAACTATGGCTACACCTTC
TRBJ2-7 | TRBV25-1 | NA | TRBD2 | CASKSLRGDEQYF | TGTGCCAGCAAGTCCCTTCGGGGGGACGAGCAGTACTTC
TRBJ2-1 | TRBV20-1 | few | NA | CSAIRPHEQFF | TGCAGTGCGATCCGTCCCCATGAGCAGTTCTTC
TRBJ2-5 | TRBV28 | NA | NA | CASSLGSRVQETQYF | TGTGCCAGCAGTTTAGGGTCCAGGGTCCAAGAGACCCAGTACTTC
TRBJ2-1 | TRBV20-1 | many | NA | CSARVILYNEQFF | TGCAGTGCTAGAGTTATTTTGTACAATGAGCAGTTCTTC